These 4 T cell receptor beta chains came from one sample sequenced in a study of CD8 T cell repertoires and HIV-1 epitope variants (TCRdb year 2020). These TCRs' antigens remain unknown. Libraries were prepared through the immunoSEQ multiplex PCR assay. Not all clones reach the TCRdb copy of this immuneACCESS table, which keeps in-frame sequences only. Checked studies attribute under half of the gap to unresolved V genes and leave the rest unexplained. The table for this sample lists approximately 5,100 clones; around 63% of them were counted only once. About 46% of the sample belongs to the ten largest clones. The sample consisted of cultured CD8+ T cells derived from PBMCs. The receptors shown here come from a male donor with HIV.

This rearrangement joins TRBV4-3 to TRBJ1-1, with D perhaps TRBD1 (5 bases). Germline assignment: CDR1 LGHNA and CDR2 YSLEER. The CDR3 length is 15 residues. V was shortened by 0 bases and J by 4 bases, with 12 bases between the two germline ends. The CDR3 nucleotides read TGCGCCAGCAGCCAAGATCCTGGGGGTGGCACTGAAGCTTTCTTT. Its protein product is CASSQDPGGGTEAFF.

The chain has TRBV30 and TRBJ2-1, with D maybe TRBD1 (6 bases). V was shortened by 2 bases and J by 6 bases, with 14 bases between the two germline ends. Germline V gene sequence: CDR1 GTSNPN, CDR2 SVGIG (reference sequence). The length of the CDR3 is 14 residues. The CDR3 region is CAWSSRQALNEQFF. The CDR3 DNA sequence: TGTGCCTGGAGTTCCCGACAGGCACTCAATGAGCAGTTCTTC.

The CDR3 here is CASSLGTWSPDGYTF. The CDR3 DNA follows: TGTGCCAGCAGCTTAGGAACTTGGAGTCCCGATGGCTACACCTTC. This chain links TRBV7-9 with TRBJ1-2; D unclear. Trimming pared 1 base from V and 6 bases from J, leaving 15 bases between. This CDR3 is built from 15 residues. Germline lookup yields CDR1 SEHNR and CDR2 FQNEAQ (reference sequence).

The gene calls are TRBV27 and TRBJ1-2, with TRBD1 as a possible D gene (6 bases). The CDR3 has 14 amino acids. The germline V and J ends were trimmed by 7 bases and 5 bases, with 17 bases remaining between them. Per the germline V gene, CDR1 is MNHEY and CDR2 is SMNVEV (reference sequence). The CDR3 DNA sequence: TGTGCCAGCAAGCTACCCGGGACAAATTATGGCTACACCTTC. This gives the protein CASKLPGTNYGYTF.